The clone carrying this T cell receptor (beta chain) showed up just a few times. Its target is not known. The data were taken from a study of identical twins. Germline loops: CDR1 ENHRY, CDR2 SYGVKD. Trimming cost V 7 bases and J 0 bases; bases outside gene matches: 5. CDR3 length: 14 residues. TCRdb reprocessed the 5' RACE reads via MiXCR and lists one record per CDR3 protein. The sample holds over 600,000 distinct CDR3 sequences; over 20% are singletons and the top ten take roughly 4.3%. Overall study results and limits: Zero-insertion findings could be partly confounded by invariant cells (MAIT and iNKT cells). With abundant cord blood beta clonotypes, insertions were fewer; memory repertoires showed no such pattern.

This sample was shared with a second study, whose subject was T cells expressing NK-cell markers.

The sequence derives from a young woman in good health. Specimen: PBMCs. The J gene is TRBJ2-7, the V gene TRBV10-3; 8 nucleotides agree with TRBD1. CDR3 DNA: TGTGCCATCAATTCCGGGACAGGCTCCTACGAGCAGTACTTC. This codes for CAINSGTGSYEQYF.